The table lists the clone carrying this TCR beta chain with a few counts. Its target is unknown. The data derive from a study of beta chain features in type 1 diabetes. Study-wide context: No age, gender or cell yield differences were seen between patients and healthy donors. Study findings and constraints: High TCR expression in some cells could lead to their over-representation in cDNA sequencing. TCRB CDR3s from Type 1 diabetes patients were moderately but significantly shorter in all four CD4+ subsets. The naive, central memory and Treg TCRB repertoires of patients appeared to be more similar to one another than those of healthy donors.

Every isolated RNA sample was fully reverse transcribed, so sequencing captured expressed TCRB transcripts. TCRdb's table, derived via immunoSEQ multiplex PCR, lists solely in-frame clones and lacks some. There are 150,000 to 180,000 clones in the sample; around 10% occur only once, and under 2.5% lies in the top ten. Per germline, CDR1 LNHDA and CDR2 SQIVND (reference sequence). V shed 1 base, J shed 1 base, and the junction held 2 bases outside the gene matches. CDR3 length: 15 amino acids. The chain recombines TRBV19 with TRBJ2-3; 7 nucleotides match TRBD2. Material: central memory CD4+ T cells from blood. The clonotype originates from a man aged 18 to 30 in good health. The CDR3 DNA reads as TGTGCCAGTAGTATAGCGGGAGGACGCACAGATACGCAGTATTTT. It specifies CASSIAGGRTDTQYF. Full variable domain (remainder filled in from reference TRBV19 and TRBJ2-3): DGGITQSPKYLFRKEGQNVTLSCEQNLNHDAMYWYRQDPGQGLRLIYYSQIVNDFQKGDIAEGYSVSREKKESFPLTVTSAQKNPTAFYLCASSIAGGRTDTQYFGPGTRLTVL.